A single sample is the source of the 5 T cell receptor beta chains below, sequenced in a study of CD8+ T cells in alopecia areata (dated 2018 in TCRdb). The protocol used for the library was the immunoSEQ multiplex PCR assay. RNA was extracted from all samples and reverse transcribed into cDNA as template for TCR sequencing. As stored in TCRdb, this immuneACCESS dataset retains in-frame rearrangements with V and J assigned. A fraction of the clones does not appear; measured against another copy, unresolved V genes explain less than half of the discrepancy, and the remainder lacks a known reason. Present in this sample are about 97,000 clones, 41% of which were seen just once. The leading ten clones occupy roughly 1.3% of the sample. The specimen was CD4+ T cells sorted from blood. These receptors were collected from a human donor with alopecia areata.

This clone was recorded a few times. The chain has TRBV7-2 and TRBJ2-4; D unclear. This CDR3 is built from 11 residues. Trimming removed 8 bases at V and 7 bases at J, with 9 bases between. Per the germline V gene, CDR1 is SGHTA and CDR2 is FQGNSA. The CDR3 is CASSGRNIQYF. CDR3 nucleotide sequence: TGTGCCAGCTCCGGCCGGAACATTCAGTACTTC.

The CDR3 reads CSSGFGGTSYNEQFF. The DNA for the CDR3 is TGCAGCTCCGGCTTTGGCGGGACCTCCTACAATGAGCAGTTCTTC. The chain is built from TRBV29-1 and TRBJ2-1; TRBD2 is a possible D gene (6 bases). This CDR3 region has 15 residues. The germline gives CDR1 SQVTM, CDR2 ANQGSEA. Trimming left V 8 bases short and J 0 bases short, with 17 bases between.

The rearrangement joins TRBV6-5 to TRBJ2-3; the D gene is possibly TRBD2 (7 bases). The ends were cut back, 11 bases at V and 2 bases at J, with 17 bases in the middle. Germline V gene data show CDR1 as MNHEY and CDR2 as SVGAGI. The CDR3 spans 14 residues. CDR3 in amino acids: CAPRGRDLTDTQYF. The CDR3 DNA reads TGTGCCCCGCGGGGGCGAGATCTCACAGATACGCAGTATTTT.

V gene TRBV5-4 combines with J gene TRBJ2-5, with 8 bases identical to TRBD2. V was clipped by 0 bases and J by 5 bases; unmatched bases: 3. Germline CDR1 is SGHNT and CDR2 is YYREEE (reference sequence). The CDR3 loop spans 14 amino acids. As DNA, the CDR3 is TGTGCCAGCAGCTTGGTCTCGGGGGGGGAGACCCAGTACTTC. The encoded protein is CASSLVSGGETQYF.

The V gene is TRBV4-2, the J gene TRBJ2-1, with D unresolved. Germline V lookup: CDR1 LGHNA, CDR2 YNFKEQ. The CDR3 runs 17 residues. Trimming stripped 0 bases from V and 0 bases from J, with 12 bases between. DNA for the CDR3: TGTGCCAGCAGCCAAGATGGTAAGAAAAGCTCCTACAATGAGCAGTTCTTC. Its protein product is CASSQDGKKSSYNEQFF.